This record covers a single T cell receptor (beta chain). Cohorts were determined from participant-reported clinical history. This sample is drawn from a study of blood T cell repertoires in COVID-19. Study at large: Material from acute and convalescent COVID-19 was sourced from the United States, Italy and Spain. T cells, B-cell-depleted T cells, or PBMCs provided the cDNA or gDNA that served as material.

This CDR3 has 13 amino acids. V was trimmed by 5 bases and J by 5 bases, leaving 13 bases between them. CDR1 is SGHTA, CDR2 FQGNSA, per germline. Original methodology: Amplifying reference gene primers gave estimates of nucleated cell counts. Produced via immunoSEQ multiplex PCR; TCRdb's table is partial and in-frame only. Clone size and V and J calls were adopted from that table, with D and trimming inferred from the DNA. Of about 270,000 clones in the sample, approximately 90% were seen once. This chain uses TRBV7-2 with TRBJ2-7; TRBD1 might be the D (7 bases). Sample: PBMCs or T cells enriched from blood (not recorded which). This receptor was identified in a woman between 25 and 40 years old with acute COVID-19. CDR3 DNA: TGTGCCAGCAGCCCCCAGGGGGGCAACGAGCAGTACTTC. Amino acids: CASSPQGGNEQYF.